The 19 T cell receptor beta chains listed next were all sequenced from one sample in a study of OX40 agonist ivuxolimab in advanced cancers. Sequencing was performed with immunoSEQ multiplex PCR; in TCRdb, only in-frame clones are kept and a portion is missing. Of about 72,000 clones listed, 88% are singletons. The source material was CD4+ or CD8+ T cells sorted from blood, sampled in a trial of the OX40 agonist ivuxolimab. The receptors derive from an adult with an advanced solid tumor such as melanoma, head and neck, liver or kidney cancer.

The chain carries TRBV28 and TRBJ2-7; D remains unclear. Trimming pared 7 bases from V and 6 bases from J, leaving 13 bases between. The CDR3 totals 12 residues. Germline values: CDR1 MDHEN, CDR2 SYDVKM. In DNA, the CDR3 is TGTGCCAGCACCCGAGACAACCGCGAGCAGTACTTC. Translated: CASTRDNREQYF.

This sequence joins TRBV6-1 and TRBJ2-3, with 10 bases fitting TRBD1. CDR3 size: 14 residues. V lost 6 bases and J lost 5; bases outside the gene matches: 5. Germline V lookup: CDR1 MNHNS, CDR2 SASEGT. The CDR3: CASRDRGQRDTQYF. The CDR3 nucleotides are TGTGCCAGCAGAGACAGGGGGCAGAGAGATACGCAGTATTTT.

The V and J genes are TRBV5-1 and TRBJ2-2, with 8 bases aligning to TRBD2. CDR1 and CDR2 from the germline V gene are SGHRS and YFSETQ. The CDR3 is made up of 15 amino acids. With 2 bases clipped from V and 5 bases from J, the junction kept 5 bases outside the gene matches. Written as DNA, the CDR3 is TGCGCCAGCAGCTTTAGAGCGGGAGCAACCGGGGAGCTGTTTTTT. Amino acid sequence: CASSFRAGATGELFF.

The chain couples TRBV28 to TRBJ2-1; TRBD2 is a possible D gene (6 bases). Trimming left V 7 bases short and J 0 bases short, with 13 bases between. Germline CDR1 reads MDHEN; CDR2 reads SYDVKM. This CDR3 has 15 amino acids. The CDR3 nucleotides read TGTGCCAGCAAAGGGGCGGGATCCTCCTACAATGAGCAGTTCTTC. It encodes CASKGAGSSYNEQFF.

This chain connects TRBV28 to TRBJ2-1; D is tentatively TRBD1 or TRBD2 (5 bases each). CDR3 length: 14 residues. Germline-derived CDR1 and CDR2 are MDHEN and SYDVKM. The V end lost 3 bases, the J end lost 6 bases, and 12 bases lay between the germline ends. CDR3 DNA sequence: TGTGCCAGCAGTTTCCGGGACCCCTTCAATGAGCAGTTCTTC. Protein: CASSFRDPFNEQFF.

V is TRBV28 and J is TRBJ1-2; the D is unclear. Per germline, CDR1 MDHEN and CDR2 SYDVKM. Trimming took 3 bases from V and 3 from J, leaving 11 bases between them. The CDR3 sequence is 14 residues long. CDR3 sequence reads: CASSFSGVDYGYTF. CDR3 in DNA: TGTGCCAGCAGTTTTTCCGGCGTCGACTATGGCTACACCTTC.

The CDR3 loop is CASSKDRGTEETQYF. The CDR3 nucleotides read TGTGCCAGCAGCAAAGACAGGGGGACAGAAGAGACCCAGTACTTC. V and J are TRBV5-4 and TRBJ2-5; 9 positions match TRBD1. The CDR3 runs 15 residues. The junction had 7 bases not matched to a gene; V was cut back by 4 bases and J by 3 bases. CDR1 is SGHNT and CDR2 is YYREEE in the germline V gene (reference sequence).

The rearrangement links TRBV29-1 to TRBJ2-1, with TRBD1 matching over 7 bases. The CDR3 sequence is 14 residues long. With 4 bases clipped from V and 4 bases from J, the junction kept 7 bases outside the gene matches. Germline CDR1 and CDR2: SQVTM and ANQGSEA. CDR3 in amino acids: CSVVKQGRYNEQFF. CDR3 DNA sequence: TGCAGCGTTGTGAAACAGGGGCGTTACAATGAGCAGTTCTTC.

This clone has only a few counts. This chain joins TRBV5-4 and TRBJ2-5; either TRBD1 or TRBD2 may supply D (5 bases each). Trimming shortened V by 0 bases and J by 2 bases, and 8 bases separated the two germline ends. CDR1 is SGHNT and CDR2 is YYREEE in the germline V gene (reference sequence). This CDR3 has 14 amino acids. The CDR3 DNA reads TGTGCCAGCAGCTTGGCGGGACGTCAAGAGACCCAGTACTTC. It is translated as CASSLAGRQETQYF.

This chain connects TRBV5-8 to TRBJ2-5, with 8 bases fitting TRBD1. The CDR3 loop spans 16 amino acids. J gave up 4 bases and V 4 bases, and 12 bases lay outside the gene matches. CDR1 and CDR2 (germline): SGHTS, YDEGEE. CDR3 DNA sequence: TGTGCCAGCAGCGTGCCTGGGCAGGGGGCAGGAGAGACCCAGTACTTC. This gives the protein CASSVPGQGAGETQYF.

The CDR3 region is CASSWETQYF. The CDR3 nucleotides are TGTGCCAGCAGCTGGGAGACCCAGTACTTC. The chain couples TRBV7-9 to TRBJ2-5; D is uncertain. This CDR3 contains 10 residues. Germline assignment: CDR1 SEHNR and CDR2 FQNEAQ (reference sequence). V gave up 4 bases and J gave up 5 bases, with 2 bases separating them. Together with reference TRBV7-9 and TRBJ2-5, the CDR3 gives the full variable domain: DTGVSQNPRHKITKRGQNVTFRCDPISEHNRLYWYRQTLGQGPEFLTYFQNEAQLEKSRLLSDRFSAERPKGSFSTLEIQRTEQGDSAMYLCASSWETQYFGPGTRLLVL.

The rearrangement joins TRBV15 to TRBJ1-5, with D unclear. The V end was cut by 0 bases, the J end by 1 base, with 10 bases between. CDR1 and CDR2 from the germline V gene are LNHNV and YYDKDF (reference sequence). CDR3 length: 16 amino acids. CDR3 sequence: CATSRDHSGSNQPQHF. In nucleotides, the CDR3 is TGTGCCACCAGCAGAGATCATTCCGGGAGCAATCAGCCCCAGCATTTT.

This chain connects TRBV5-1 to TRBJ2-3; 8 bases fit TRBD2. The CDR3 loop spans 17 amino acids. V lost 4 bases, J lost 7 bases, and 17 bases stayed unmatched. Germline lookup yields CDR1 SGHRS and CDR2 YFSETQ. The CDR3 coding sequence is TGCGCCAGCAGCGAGCGGGGGACCCAAGAGGGTACAAATACGCAGTATTTT. It encodes CASSERGTQEGTNTQYF.

The chain recombines TRBV28 with TRBJ2-3; 8 bases are a match to TRBD2. The CDR3 is 14 residues long. V gave up 7 bases and J gave up 7 bases; unmatched junction bases: 10. CDR1 is MDHEN and CDR2 is SYDVKM in the germline V gene. The CDR3 protein is CASTSGSHTNTQYF. In DNA form, the CDR3 reads TGTGCCAGCACTAGCGGGTCTCACACGAATACGCAGTATTTT.

The chain combines TRBV21-1 with TRBJ1-5. TRBV21-1 is a listed pseudogene. The CDR3 is 12 amino acids. CDR3 residues: CASSKDCQPQHF. DNA for the CDR3: TGTGCCAGCAGCAAAGACTGCCAGCCCCAGCATTTT.

V is TRBV11-2 and J is TRBJ2-7; unclear D gene. V lost 1 base and J 4 bases, leaving 8 bases between the germline ends. Per the germline V gene, CDR1 is SGHAT and CDR2 is FQNNGV. The CDR3 is 13 residues long. CDR3 coding DNA: TGTGCCAGCAGCTTAGTAGAGGCGTACGAGCAGTACTTC. Amino acids: CASSLVEAYEQYF.

This chain connects TRBV5-1 to TRBJ1-4; a weak D match, TRBD1 (5 bases). Deletions cut 3 bases from V and 8 bases from J, with 14 bases between. The CDR3 sequence is 14 residues long. Germline values: CDR1 SGHRS, CDR2 YFSETQ. The chain's CDR3 is CASSSGLSGEKLFF. The CDR3 DNA reads TGCGCCAGCAGCTCGGGACTATCTGGAGAAAAACTGTTTTTT.

The genes are TRBV9 and TRBJ2-3; D ambiguous. V lost 0 bases and J lost 9, with 23 bases in between. CDR3 length equals 17 residues. Germline-derived CDR1 and CDR2 are SGDLS and YYNGEE. The DNA for the CDR3 is TGTGCCAGCAGCGTAGATTTGTGGGAAACACCCCCACAAACGCAGTATTTT. Amino acids: CASSVDLWETPPQTQYF.

This clone appeared a single time. This sequence joins TRBV2 and TRBJ2-5; TRBD1 matches at 9 bases. With 6 bases clipped from V and 5 bases from J, the junction kept 7 bases outside the gene matches. CDR3 size: 14 residues. Germline values: CDR1 SNHLY, CDR2 FYNNEI. The CDR3 DNA follows: TGTGCCAGCAGCGAACAGGGGGCGGCGGAGACCCAGTACTTC. It translates to CASSEQGAAETQYF.